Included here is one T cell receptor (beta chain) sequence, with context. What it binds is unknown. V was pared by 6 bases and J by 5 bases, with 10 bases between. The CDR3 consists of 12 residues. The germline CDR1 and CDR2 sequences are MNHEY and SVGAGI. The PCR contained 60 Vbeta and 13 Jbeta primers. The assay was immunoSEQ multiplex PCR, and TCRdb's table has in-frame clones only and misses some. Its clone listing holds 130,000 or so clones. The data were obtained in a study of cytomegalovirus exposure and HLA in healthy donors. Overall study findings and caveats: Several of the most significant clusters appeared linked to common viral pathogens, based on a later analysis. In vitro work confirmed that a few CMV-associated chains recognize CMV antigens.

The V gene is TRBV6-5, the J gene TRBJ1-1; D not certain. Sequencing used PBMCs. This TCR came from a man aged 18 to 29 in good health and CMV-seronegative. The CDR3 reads CASSLRGTEAFF. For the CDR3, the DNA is TGTGCCAGCAGCCTACGAGGGACTGAAGCTTTCTTT.